This passage covers 3 T cell receptor beta chains from one sample sequenced in a study of long-term antiretroviral therapy in people with HIV. They ran version v3.0 of the immunoSEQ assay at survey level. The table came from immunoSEQ multiplex PCR; TCRdb's copy has only in-frame clones and leaves some out. Of fewer than 30,000 clones in the sample, about 86% were seen once. Source: unsorted PBMCs, taken 0.8 years after starting antiretroviral therapy. The source is a woman in her twenties or thirties with HIV.

V and J are TRBV5-1 and TRBJ2-7; D may be TRBD1 or TRBD2 (5 bases each). V shed 2 bases and J shed 7 bases, with 13 bases lying between them. The CDR3 sequence is 13 residues long. Germline CDR1 reads SGHRS; CDR2 reads YFSETQ. The CDR3 reads CASSFGAVREQYF. CDR3 bases: TGCGCCAGCAGCTTCGGGGCAGTAAGGGAGCAGTACTTC.

The V and J genes are TRBV9 and TRBJ2-3, with D possibly TRBD2 on 5 matching bases. This CDR3 is built from 11 residues. The ends were cut back, 7 bases at V and 3 bases at J, with 6 bases in the middle. Germline values: CDR1 SGDLS, CDR2 YYNGEE. CDR3 DNA: TGTGCCAGCGGAGGAACAGATACGCAGTATTTT. Amino acid sequence: CASGGTDTQYF.

V is TRBV2 and J is TRBJ1-6, with 10 bases identical to TRBD1. This CDR3 spans 15 amino acids. V was pared by 5 bases and J by 4 bases, with 2 bases of the junction left unmatched. CDR1 and CDR2 from the germline V gene are SNHLY and FYNNEI. The CDR3 DNA is TGTGCCAGCAGTCCGGGACAGGGGTATAATTCACCCCTCCACTTT. Translation: CASSPGQGYNSPLHF.